This passage covers 9 T cell receptor beta chains from one sample sequenced in a study of T cells in Graves' hyperthyroidism and ophthalmopathy. Regions amplified from RNA transcripts were the TCR beta CDR3 regions. A set of HTBI primers served as the primers for a first-round RT-PCR of the TCR CDR3. In TCRdb, the multiplex PCR reads were re-called with MiXCR into one record per CDR3 protein. The sample contains over 350,000 distinct CDR3 sequences, roughly 14% of which appear only once. Sequencing was done on a sample of blood. The receptors come from a man aged 18 to 30 with Graves' ophthalmopathy.

This clonotype was observed a handful of times. The V call is TRBV29-1, the J call TRBJ1-3; no definite D call. Trimming removed 6 bases at V and 1 base at J, with 7 bases between. The CDR3 is made up of 12 amino acids. Germline loops: CDR1 SQVTM, CDR2 ANQGSEA. CDR3 coding DNA: TGCAGCGTAGGTACTTCTGGAAACACCATATATTTT. It specifies CSVGTSGNTIYF. The whole variable domain, remainder taken from reference TRBV29-1 and TRBJ1-3, is SAVISQKPSRDICQRGTSLTIQCQVDSQVTMMFWYRQQPGQSLTLIATANQGSEATYESGFVIDKFPISRPNLTFSTLTVSNMSPEDSSIYLCSVGTSGNTIYFGEGSWLTVV.

The chain employs TRBV3-1 and TRBJ1-5, with D unclear. The germline V gene encodes CDR1 LGHDT and CDR2 YNNKEL (reference sequence). The germline V and J ends were trimmed by 0 bases and 6 bases, with 12 bases remaining between them. The CDR3 consists of 15 residues. CDR3 in amino acids: CASSQEPSGSQPQHF. The DNA for the CDR3 is TGTGCCAGCAGCCAAGAACCTTCGGGGTCTCAGCCCCAGCATTTT.

This clonotype was seen at least ten times. V is TRBV11-3 and J is TRBJ1-1; no clear D gene. Trimming left V 3 bases short and J 7 bases short, with 12 bases between. The germline CDR1 and CDR2 sequences are SGHNT and YENEEA. The CDR3 is 13 residues long. CDR3 sequence reads: CASSLAAPLEAFF. Here the CDR3 DNA reads TGTGCCAGCAGCTTGGCGGCCCCACTTGAAGCTTTCTTT.

This clonotype was detected ten times or more. The chain links TRBV10-3 to TRBJ1-2; D might be TRBD1 (6 bases). Germline CDR1 is ENHRY and CDR2 is SYGVKD. Deletions cut 2 bases from V and 4 bases from J, with 20 bases between. The CDR3 loop spans 17 amino acids. CDR3 residues: CAISEPWQGISGYGYTF. Here the CDR3 DNA reads TGTGCCATCAGTGAGCCCTGGCAGGGGATCTCTGGCTATGGCTACACCTTC.

The gene calls are TRBV5-1 and TRBJ2-5; tentatively, D is TRBD2 (7 bases). Germline CDR1 is SGHRS and CDR2 is YFSETQ. The CDR3 consists of 14 residues. V was trimmed by 1 base and J by 2 bases, leaving 9 bases between them. The CDR3 DNA sequence: TGCGCCAGCAGCTTGAGGGGGGGACAAGAGACCCAGTACTTC. Protein sequence: CASSLRGGQETQYF.

This clonotype appeared a few times. The chain is built from TRBV16 and TRBJ2-1; tentatively, D is TRBD2 (6 bases). With 8 bases removed from V and 2 bases from J, the gap between germline ends came to 19 bases. CDR1 and CDR2 from the germline V gene are KGHSY and FQNENV. This CDR3 contains 16 residues. Here the CDR3 reads CASVSGTSPAYNEQFF. The CDR3 DNA reads as TGTGCCAGCGTCTCGGGCACTAGCCCTGCCTACAATGAGCAGTTCTTC.

In its sample, this clonotype was seen many times. The chain recombines TRBV30 with TRBJ1-5; D is unresolved. The CDR3 contains 13 residues. V lost 3 bases, J lost 6 bases, and 12 bases lay in between. Germline lookup yields CDR1 GTSNPN and CDR2 SVGIG (reference sequence). In DNA form, the CDR3 reads TGTGCCTGGAGGGGCACCGAGGGTCAGCCCCAGCATTTT. This translates into CAWRGTEGQPQHF.

In the case of this clonotype: A much more abundant neighbour one base away suggests this may be a read error. The chain links TRBV7-9 to TRBJ2-7, with 7 nucleotides matching TRBD2. The J call may be wrong; the DNA end is better matched by TRBJ2-1. The germline gives CDR1 SEHNR, CDR2 FQNEAQ (reference sequence). This CDR3 has 15 residues. The CDR3 DNA sequence: TGTGCCAGCAGCTTAGCTAGCGGGTTTTACTACGAGCAGTTCTTC. Translating gives CASSLASGFYYEQFF.

This CDR3 is CASSITGGAAETQYF. CDR3 bases: TGTGCCAGTAGTATCACAGGGGGCGCGGCAGAGACCCAGTACTTC. The chain is built from TRBV19 and TRBJ2-5, with TRBD1 identical over 9 bases. CDR3 length: 15 residues. Germline CDR1 LNHDA, CDR2 SQIVND (reference sequence). V lost 3 bases and J lost 4; bases outside the gene matches: 6.